This is a list of T cell receptor beta chains from one sample in a study of OX40 agonist ivuxolimab in advanced cancers. The assay was immunoSEQ multiplex PCR, and TCRdb's table has in-frame clones only and misses some. The table records more than 85,000 clones, over 85% of them present only once. This sample comprised CD4+ or CD8+ T cells sorted from blood, obtained in a trial of the OX40 agonist ivuxolimab. The receptor source for this set is an adult with an advanced solid tumor such as melanoma, head and neck, liver or kidney cancer. The conserved cysteine and the conserved F or W are not part of the CDR3 here.

v_gene: TRBV4-2
j_gene: TRBJ1-1
CDR3aa: ASSQAGRLNTEAF

v_gene: TRBV5-5
j_gene: TRBJ1-2
CDR3aa: ASSFRKQAFGGYT

v_gene: TRBV7-9
j_gene: TRBJ1-1
CDR3aa: LGGQATRGEAF

v_gene: TRBV30
j_gene: TRBJ2-3
CDR3aa: AWSEPTEISGTQY

v_gene: TRBV5-6
j_gene: TRBJ2-7
CDR3aa: ASSRGDGGPQREQY

v_gene: TRBV5-1
j_gene: TRBJ2-1
CDR3aa: ASSLKGNEQF

v_gene: TRBV6-5
j_gene: TRBJ2-4
CDR3aa: ASSLGQVRDIQY

v_gene: TRBV5-4
j_gene: TRBJ1-6
CDR3aa: ASSLDSAYSPLH

v_gene: TRBV7-8
j_gene: TRBJ2-7
CDR3aa: ASSVGTANYEQY

v_gene: TRBV4-2
j_gene: TRBJ2-1
CDR3aa: ASSQDPPGGRNEQF

v_gene: TRBV28
j_gene: TRBJ1-1
CDR3aa: ASGGSLNTEAF

v_gene: TRBV6-6
j_gene: TRBJ1-6
CDR3aa: ASCTSGNSPLH

v_gene: TRBV5-4
j_gene: TRBJ2-3
CDR3aa: ASSPGTTDTQY

v_gene: TRBV4-1
j_gene: TRBJ2-5
CDR3aa: ASSQDNAAAQETQY

v_gene: TRBV5-1
j_gene: TRBJ1-2
CDR3aa: ASSLGDNSYGYT

v_gene: TRBV6-5
j_gene: TRBJ1-2
CDR3aa: ASSYSQGEINYGYT

v_gene: TRBV14
j_gene: TRBJ2-5
CDR3aa: ASSQGLRGGETQY

v_gene: TRBV30
j_gene: TRBJ1-4
CDR3aa: AWRGSIEKLF

v_gene: TRBV13
j_gene: TRBJ2-1
CDR3aa: ASSEGLARINEQF

v_gene: TRBV30
j_gene: TRBJ2-1
CDR3aa: AWGGRLAGGPSEQF

v_gene: TRBV6-1
j_gene: TRBJ1-2
CDR3aa: ASRQGVVTGYT

v_gene: TRBV5-1
j_gene: TRBJ2-3
CDR3aa: ASSLEGGRDTQY

v_gene: TRBV7-9
j_gene: TRBJ2-3
CDR3aa: ASSLRQSTDTQY

v_gene: TRBV6-1
j_gene: TRBJ1-1
CDR3aa: ASIRGGGENTEAF

v_gene: TRBV7-2
j_gene: TRBJ2-3
CDR3aa: ASSEPGLDQFTDTQY

v_gene: TRBV19
j_gene: TRBJ1-5
CDR3aa: ASSMNRGPNQPQH

v_gene: TRBV6-6
j_gene: TRBJ2-7
CDR3aa: ASRSIRDRVGEQY

v_gene: TRBV6-5
j_gene: TRBJ1-1
CDR3aa: ASRRDRGAEAF

v_gene: TRBV15
j_gene: TRBJ2-2
CDR3aa: ATSRDLFGGNENTGELF

v_gene: TRBV7-9
j_gene: TRBJ2-7
CDR3aa: ASSLGQAPYEQY

v_gene: TRBV7-2
j_gene: TRBJ1-5
CDR3aa: ASSLGQGMGNQPQH

v_gene: TRBV5-1
j_gene: TRBJ2-2
CDR3aa: ASSLGPSGRTGELF

v_gene: TRBV14
j_gene: TRBJ1-1
CDR3aa: ASSRSLGTEAF

v_gene: TRBV4-2
j_gene: TRBJ1-1
CDR3aa: ASSQEVFRYTEAF

v_gene: TRBV28
j_gene: TRBJ2-1
CDR3aa: ASIRSSYNEQF

v_gene: TRBV27
j_gene: TRBJ2-7
CDR3aa: ASSSQDSSYEQY